This T cell receptor (beta chain) emerged from a study of blood T cell repertoires in COVID-19. Study at large: Acute-phase and convalescent COVID-19 samples originated in the United States, Italy and Spain. The cDNA or gDNA used as material had been derived from T cells, B-cell-depleted T cells, or PBMCs.

TCRdb's table, derived via immunoSEQ multiplex PCR, lists solely in-frame clones and lacks some. Of 200,000 to 250,000 clones listed, 70% to 90% are singletons. This clone was recorded only once. Looked up from germline, CDR1 is LGHNA and CDR2 is YNFKEQ. The CDR3 contains 16 residues. Germline trimming cut 0 bases from V and 2 bases from J; bases unmatched to any gene: 3. V usage is TRBV4-2 and J usage is TRBJ2-4; the match to TRBD2 covers 8 bases. The specimen sequenced was peripheral blood. The sequence came from a man aged 25 to 40 with COVID-19, enrolled during active disease. The CDR3 loop is CASSQEVAGSKNIQYF. The CDR3 region has the DNA TGTGCCAGCAGCCAAGAGGTAGCGGGATCCAAAAACATTCAGTACTTC.